This note documents a single T cell receptor (beta chain) sequence. The antigen is not known. 75,000 to 100,000 naive or memory CD4+ cells were cultured with CEF peptides for 9 to 10 days. The sample is drawn from a study of CD4 T cells in relation to SARS-CoV-2 and coronaviruses. The method was immunoSEQ multiplex PCR; TCRdb's version includes in-frame clones alone and lacks a portion of them. The sample consists of about 38,000 clones, over 70% of them appearing once. Germline CDR1 and CDR2: MNHEY and SVGAGI. V was clipped by 5 bases and J by 3 bases, with 13 bases between them. The CDR3 runs to 15 residues.

The V gene is TRBV6-5, the J gene TRBJ2-2, with a possible D match to TRBD2 (5 bases). This TCR derives from an adult with COVID-19. The material sequenced was memory CD4+ T cells from PBMCs, cultured in vitro. The CDR3 reads CASSLAGVYTGELFF. CDR3 DNA: TGTGCCAGCAGTCTGGCCGGGGTCTACACCGGGGAGCTGTTTTTT.